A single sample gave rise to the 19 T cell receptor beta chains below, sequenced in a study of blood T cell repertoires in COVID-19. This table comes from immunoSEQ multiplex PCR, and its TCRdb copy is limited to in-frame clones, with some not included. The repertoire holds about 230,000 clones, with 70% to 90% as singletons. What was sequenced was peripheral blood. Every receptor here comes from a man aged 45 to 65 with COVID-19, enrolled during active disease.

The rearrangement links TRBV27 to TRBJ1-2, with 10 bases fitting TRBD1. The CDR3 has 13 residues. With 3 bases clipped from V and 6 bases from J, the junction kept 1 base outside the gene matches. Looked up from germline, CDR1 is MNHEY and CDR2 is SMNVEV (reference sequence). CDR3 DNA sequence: TGTGCCAGCAGTTTCGGACAGGGGGATGGCTACACCTTC. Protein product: CASSFGQGDGYTF.

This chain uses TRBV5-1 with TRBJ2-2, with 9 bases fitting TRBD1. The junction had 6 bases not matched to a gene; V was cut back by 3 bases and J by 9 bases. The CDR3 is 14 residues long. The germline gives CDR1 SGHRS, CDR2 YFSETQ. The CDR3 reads CASSSGQGRRELFF. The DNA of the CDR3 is TGCGCCAGCAGCTCGGGACAGGGTCGTCGGGAGCTGTTTTTT.

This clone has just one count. The CDR3 reads CASSSLAGEGNEQFF. The CDR3, as DNA: TGCGCCAGCAGCTCCTTAGCGGGAGAAGGGAATGAGCAGTTCTTC. V is TRBV5-1 and J is TRBJ2-1; 9 bases agree with TRBD2. This CDR3 has 15 residues. Germline V gene data show CDR1 as SGHRS and CDR2 as YFSETQ. The trim removed 3 bases at V and 7 bases at J, leaving 8 bases unmatched.

CDR3 amino acids: CASSSKREGLGEQFF. In DNA form, the CDR3 reads TGTGCCAGCAGCTCAAAGCGGGAGGGCCTCGGTGAGCAGTTCTTC. The gene calls are TRBV5-5 and TRBJ2-1; TRBD2 matches 10 bases. Germline trimming cut 3 bases from V and 9 bases from J; bases unmatched to any gene: 9. Germline CDR1 is SGHKS and CDR2 is YYEKEE (reference sequence). This CDR3 spans 15 amino acids. The full variable domain, with the rest looked up from reference TRBV5-5 and TRBJ2-1, is DAGVTQSPTHLIKTRGQQVTLRCSPISGHKSVSWYQQVLGQGPQFIFQYYEKEERGRGNFPDRFSARQFPNYSSELNVNALLLGDSALYLCASSSKREGLGEQFFGPGTRLTVL.

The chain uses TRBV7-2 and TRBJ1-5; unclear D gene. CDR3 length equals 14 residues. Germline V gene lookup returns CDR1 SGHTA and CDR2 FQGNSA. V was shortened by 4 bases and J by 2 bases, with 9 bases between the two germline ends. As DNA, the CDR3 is TGTGCCAGCAGCTCGGTTACGGGCAATCAGCCCCAGCATTTT. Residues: CASSSVTGNQPQHF.

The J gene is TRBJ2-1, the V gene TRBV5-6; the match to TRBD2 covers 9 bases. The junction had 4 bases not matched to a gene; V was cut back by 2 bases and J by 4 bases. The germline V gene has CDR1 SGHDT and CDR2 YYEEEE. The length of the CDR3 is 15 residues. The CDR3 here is CASSLPSGVYNEQFF. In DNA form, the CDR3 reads TGTGCCAGCAGCTTACCTAGCGGGGTATACAATGAGCAGTTCTTC.

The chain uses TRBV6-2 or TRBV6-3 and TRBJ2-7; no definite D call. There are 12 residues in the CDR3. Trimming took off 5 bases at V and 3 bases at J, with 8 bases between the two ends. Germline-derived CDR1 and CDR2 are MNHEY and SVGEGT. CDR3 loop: CASSQTLYEQYF. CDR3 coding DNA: TGTGCCAGCAGTCAGACACTCTACGAGCAGTACTTC.

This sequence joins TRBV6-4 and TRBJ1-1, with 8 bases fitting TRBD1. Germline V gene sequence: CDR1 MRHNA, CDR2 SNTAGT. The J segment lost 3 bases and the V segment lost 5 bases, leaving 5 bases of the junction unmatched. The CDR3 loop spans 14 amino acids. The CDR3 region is CASSRQGFDTEAFF. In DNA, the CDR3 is TGTGCCAGCAGTAGACAGGGGTTCGACACTGAAGCTTTCTTT.

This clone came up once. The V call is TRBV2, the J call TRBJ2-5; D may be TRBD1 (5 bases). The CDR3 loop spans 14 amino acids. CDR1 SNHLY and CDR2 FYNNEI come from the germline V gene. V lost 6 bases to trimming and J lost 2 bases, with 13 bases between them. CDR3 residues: CASSNRQTQETQYF. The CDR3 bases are TGTGCCAGCAGCAATCGACAGACGCAAGAGACCCAGTACTTC.

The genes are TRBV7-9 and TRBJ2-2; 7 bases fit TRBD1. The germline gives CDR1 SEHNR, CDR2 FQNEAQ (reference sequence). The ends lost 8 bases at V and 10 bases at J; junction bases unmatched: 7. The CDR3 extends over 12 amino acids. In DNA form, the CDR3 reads TGTGCCAGCGGGGCGACAGGGTTGGAGCTGTTTTTT. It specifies CASGATGLELFF.

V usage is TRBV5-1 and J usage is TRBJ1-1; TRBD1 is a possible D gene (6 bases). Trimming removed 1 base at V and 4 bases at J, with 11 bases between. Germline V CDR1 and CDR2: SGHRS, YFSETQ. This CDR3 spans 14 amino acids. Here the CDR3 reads CASSLIRGGTEAFF. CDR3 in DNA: TGCGCCAGCAGCTTGATCAGGGGCGGCACTGAAGCTTTCTTT.

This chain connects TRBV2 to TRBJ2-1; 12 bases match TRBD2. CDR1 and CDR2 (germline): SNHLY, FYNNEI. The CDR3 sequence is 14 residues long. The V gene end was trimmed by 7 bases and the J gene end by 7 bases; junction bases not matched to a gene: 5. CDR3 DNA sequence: TGTGCCAGCAAAGGACTAGCGGGGCAAAATGAGCAGTTCTTC. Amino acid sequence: CASKGLAGQNEQFF.

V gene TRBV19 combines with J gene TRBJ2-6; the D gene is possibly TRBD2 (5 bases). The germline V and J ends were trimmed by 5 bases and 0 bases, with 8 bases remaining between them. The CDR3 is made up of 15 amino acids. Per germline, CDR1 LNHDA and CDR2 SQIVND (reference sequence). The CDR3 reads CASSDRGSGANVLTF. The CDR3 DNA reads TGTGCCAGTAGTGACCGGGGCTCTGGGGCCAACGTCCTGACTTTC.

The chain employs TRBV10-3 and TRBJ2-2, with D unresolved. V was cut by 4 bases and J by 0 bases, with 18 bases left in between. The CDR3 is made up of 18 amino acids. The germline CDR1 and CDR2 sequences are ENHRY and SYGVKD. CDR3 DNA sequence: TGTGCCATCAGTGGAGGATGGAGCAGTTCGACGAACACCGGGGAGCTGTTTTTT. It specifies CAISGGWSSSTNTGELFF.

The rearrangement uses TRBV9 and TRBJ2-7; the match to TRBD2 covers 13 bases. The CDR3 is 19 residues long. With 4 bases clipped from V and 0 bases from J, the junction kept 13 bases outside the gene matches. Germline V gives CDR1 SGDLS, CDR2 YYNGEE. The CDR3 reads CASSLSSGTSGVSSYEQYF. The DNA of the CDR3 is TGTGCCAGCAGCCTATCCTCCGGGACTAGCGGGGTGAGCTCCTACGAGCAGTACTTC.

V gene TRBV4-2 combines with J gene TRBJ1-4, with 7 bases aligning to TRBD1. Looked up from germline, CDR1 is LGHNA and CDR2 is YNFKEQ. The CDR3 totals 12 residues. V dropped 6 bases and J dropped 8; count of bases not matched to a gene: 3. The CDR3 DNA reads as TGTGCCAGCAGACGGGACAGCGAAAAACTGTTTTTT. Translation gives CASRRDSEKLFF.

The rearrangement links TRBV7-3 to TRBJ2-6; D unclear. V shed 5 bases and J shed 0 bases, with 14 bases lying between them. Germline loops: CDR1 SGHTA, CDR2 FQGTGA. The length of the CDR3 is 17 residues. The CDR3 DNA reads TGTGCCAGCAGCCTTTCGATACTTAGCTCTGGGGCCAACGTCCTGACTTTC. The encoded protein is CASSLSILSSGANVLTF.

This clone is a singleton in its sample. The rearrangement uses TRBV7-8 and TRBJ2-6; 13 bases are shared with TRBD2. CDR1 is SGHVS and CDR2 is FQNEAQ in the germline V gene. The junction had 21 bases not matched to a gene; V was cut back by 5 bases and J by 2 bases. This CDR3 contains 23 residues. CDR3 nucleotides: TGTGCCAGCAGCCCACAGCAACTAGCGGGAGGGCCGGTTTATACTCCTGGGGCCAACGTCCTGACTTTC. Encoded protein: CASSPQQLAGGPVYTPGANVLTF.

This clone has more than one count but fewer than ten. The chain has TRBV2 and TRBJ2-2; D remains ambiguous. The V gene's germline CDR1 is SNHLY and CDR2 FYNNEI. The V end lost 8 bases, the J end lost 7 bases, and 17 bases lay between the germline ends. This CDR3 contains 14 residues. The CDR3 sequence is CASFSAAKIGELFF. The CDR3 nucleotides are TGTGCCAGCTTCAGTGCGGCGAAAATCGGGGAGCTGTTTTTT.